This TCR beta chain was recorded in a study of T cells of healthy individuals. The germline gives CDR1 MDHEN, CDR2 SYDVKM. The CDR3 totals 15 residues. Trimming stripped 2 bases from V and 6 bases from J, with 17 bases between. MiXCR was run by TCRdb on the 5' RACE reads, yielding one entry per CDR3 protein. The data show 90,000 to 100,000 distinct CDR3 sequences, with approximately 18% seen just once and about 6.2% held by the top ten. The J gene is TRBJ2-7, the V gene TRBV28; D is perhaps TRBD2 (7 bases). The TCR was taken from a human donor in good health. In nucleotides, the CDR3 is TGTGCCAGCAGTTTAGGGGGGGCAGGTCTGAGCGAGCAGTACTTC. This sequence encodes CASSLGGAGLSEQYF.